The 5 T cell receptor beta chains below all came from one sample that was sequenced in a study of T cells in Graves' hyperthyroidism and ophthalmopathy. Amplification of TCR beta CDR3 regions was performed using RNA transcripts as template. Researchers ran a first-round RT-PCR on the TCR CDR3 using the HTBI primer set. TCRdb itself ran the multiplex PCR reads through MiXCR, one entry per CDR3 protein. The sample includes approximately 510,000 distinct CDR3 sequences, less than 25% seen only once; the top ten take about 30%. The sample consisted of blood. These TCRs come from a man between 18 and 35 years old with Graves' hyperthyroidism.

In its sample, this clonotype was seen many times. CDR3 nucleotide sequence: TGCAGTGCTAGTACAGGGTTTGAAGCTTTCTTT. Translation gives CSASTGFEAFF. J is TRBJ1-1 and V is TRBV20-1; maybe TRBD1 (6 bases). With 3 bases removed from V and 7 bases from J, the gap between germline ends came to 9 bases. The CDR3 consists of 11 residues. CDR1 DFQATT and CDR2 SNEGSKA come from the germline V gene (reference sequence).

This clonotype was detected ten times or more. The chain couples TRBV7-2 to TRBJ2-7; no reliable D call. The CDR3 covers 15 residues. The germline CDR1 and CDR2 sequences are SGHTA and FQGNSA. The V gene lost 1 base and the J gene lost 3 bases, with 13 bases spanning the gap. The CDR3 nucleotides are TGTGCCAGCAGCTTAGAGGCACAGTTAAGCTACGAGCAGTACTTC. It codes for CASSLEAQLSYEQYF.

This clonotype was counted only a few times. V gene TRBV3-1 combines with J gene TRBJ2-5; possible D gene TRBD2, 5 bases. Germline V lookup: CDR1 LGHDT, CDR2 YNNKEL (reference sequence). Trimming shortened V by 2 bases and J by 4 bases, and 17 bases separated the two germline ends. This CDR3 region has 16 residues. CDR3 nucleotide sequence: TGTGCCAGCAGCCAACTTAACCTAGCTGAAGGAGAGACCCAGTACTTC. Translated, it gives CASSQLNLAEGETQYF.

This chain uses TRBV6-1 with TRBJ1-5; weak D call: TRBD1 (5 bases). V dropped 7 bases and J dropped 2 bases, with 9 bases sitting between them. CDR3 length equals 13 residues. Germline CDR1 MNHNS, CDR2 SASEGT. The CDR3 DNA follows: TGTGCCAGCACACAGGTTCGCAATCAGCCCCAGCATTTT. Residues: CASTQVRNQPQHF.

V and J are TRBV10-3 and TRBJ1-2, with a possible D match to TRBD1 (6 bases). Trimming removed 7 bases at V and 8 bases at J, with 20 bases between. CDR3 length equals 14 residues. CDR1 and CDR2 (germline): ENHRY, SYGVKD. CDR3 protein: CAINSGGAGRGYTF. DNA of the CDR3: TGTGCCATCAATAGCGGGGGGGCAGGAAGAGGCTACACCTTC.